Below, 24 T cell receptor beta chains from the same sample are listed, as sequenced in a study of T cell changes during pregnancy in multiple sclerosis. The data were produced by immunoSEQ multiplex PCR, yet TCRdb's version contains in-frame clones alone and is incomplete. The sample has approximately 50,000 clones; 92% are singletons. The input for sequencing was CD4+ T cells from peripheral blood mononuclear cells, taken after pregnancy. Source of these receptors: a female donor with multiple sclerosis, enrolled in a pregnancy study.

The chain carries TRBV28 and TRBJ2-6; D is ambiguous. This CDR3 has 14 residues. The V and J ends lost 1 base and 2 bases respectively, with 3 bases between them. Per the germline V gene, CDR1 is MDHEN and CDR2 is SYDVKM. The CDR3 bases are TGTGCCAGCAGTTTATCCACTGGGGCCAACGTCCTGACTTTC. Protein: CASSLSTGANVLTF. Full variable domain (outside the CDR3, taken from reference TRBV28 and TRBJ2-6): DVKVTQSSRYLVKRTGEKVFLECVQDMDHENMFWYRQDPGLGLRLIYFSYDVKMKEKGDIPEGYSVSREKKERFSLILESASTNQTSMYLCASSLSTGANVLTFGAGSRLTVL.

The chain carries TRBV7-9 and TRBJ2-3; TRBD2 aligns across 10 bases. The germline V gene has CDR1 SEHNR and CDR2 FQNEAQ (reference sequence). This CDR3 has 17 amino acids. Unmatched junction bases numbered 12, after V lost 5 bases and J lost 4 bases. As DNA, the CDR3 is TGTGCCAGCAGCCGCGTGGCTGGGGGACTAGCGCCAGATACGCAGTATTTT. It is translated as CASSRVAGGLAPDTQYF.

The V call is TRBV30, the J call TRBJ1-5; TRBD1 matches at 9 bases. CDR1 is GTSNPN and CDR2 is SVGIG in the germline V gene (reference sequence). This CDR3 contains 15 residues. V dropped 0 bases and J dropped 6; count of bases not matched to a gene: 6. CDR3 sequence (DNA): TGTGCCTGGAGTGTTACAGGGGGCTTTGGTCAGCCCCAGCATTTT. Protein product: CAWSVTGGFGQPQHF.

The V and J genes are TRBV7-9 and TRBJ2-7; 13 bases fit TRBD2. Germline loops: CDR1 SEHNR, CDR2 FQNEAQ (reference sequence). CDR3 length equals 15 residues. V was pared by 1 base and J by 5 bases, with 2 bases of the junction left unmatched. This CDR3 is CASSLGTSGSDEQYF. DNA of the CDR3: TGTGCCAGCAGCTTAGGGACTAGCGGGAGCGACGAGCAGTACTTC.

The chain joins TRBV6-1 to TRBJ2-7; D call uncertain. Germline assignment: CDR1 MNHNS and CDR2 SASEGT. With 5 bases removed from V and 4 bases from J, the gap between germline ends came to 6 bases. The CDR3 has 11 residues. The DNA for the CDR3 is TGTGCCAGCAGTCAGAATTACGAGCAGTACTTC. This gives the protein CASSQNYEQYF.

V is TRBV6-1 and J is TRBJ2-7; TRBD1 aligns across 11 bases. The V segment lost 6 bases and the J segment 2 bases; nucleotides outside the gene matches: 9. Germline-derived CDR1 and CDR2 are MNHNS and SASEGT. This CDR3 is built from 16 residues. CDR3 protein: CASREIGQGATYEQYF. CDR3 DNA sequence: TGTGCCAGCAGAGAAATCGGACAGGGGGCGACCTACGAGCAGTACTTC.

This chain uses TRBV27 with TRBJ1-5; D might be TRBD1 (6 bases). The V gene's germline CDR1 is MNHEY and CDR2 SMNVEV (reference sequence). CDR3 length: 15 amino acids. Deletions cut 0 bases from V and 6 bases from J, with 12 bases between. CDR3 DNA sequence: TGTGCCAGCAGTTTATCGGGGGCGAGGGGTCAGCCCCAGCATTTT. Protein: CASSLSGARGQPQHF.

CDR3 in amino acids: CAWSGGGGSYEQYF. For the CDR3, the DNA is TGTGCCTGGAGCGGAGGGGGGGGCTCCTACGAGCAGTACTTC. The chain uses TRBV30 and TRBJ2-7; D might be TRBD2 (7 bases). With 3 bases removed from V and 0 bases from J, the gap between germline ends came to 12 bases. The CDR3 runs to 14 residues. Looked up from germline, CDR1 is GTSNPN and CDR2 is SVGIG (reference sequence).

The rearrangement links TRBV2 to TRBJ2-5, with D uncertain. This CDR3 has 12 amino acids. Per the germline V gene, CDR1 is SNHLY and CDR2 is FYNNEI. V was shortened by 7 bases and J by 5 bases, with 11 bases between the two germline ends. The CDR3 is CASILGLETQYF. The CDR3, as DNA: TGTGCCAGCATTCTGGGCTTGGAGACCCAGTACTTC. The variable domain in full, completed from reference TRBV2 and TRBJ2-5, reads EPEVTQTPSHQVTQMGQEVILRCVPISNHLYFYWYRQILGQKVEFLVSFYNNEISEKSEIFDDQFSVERPDGSNFTLKIRSTKLEDSAMYFCASILGLETQYFGPGTRLLVL.

The chain joins TRBV19 to TRBJ2-5; 14 nucleotides match TRBD2. V dropped 6 bases and J dropped 4; count of bases not matched to a gene: 10. In germline, CDR1 is LNHDA, CDR2 SQIVND (reference sequence). This CDR3 spans 17 amino acids. The CDR3, as DNA: TGTGCCAGTAGCCAGGGGGGGACTAGCGGGAGTGGAGAGACCCAGTACTTC. This sequence encodes CASSQGGTSGSGETQYF.

The J gene is TRBJ1-3, the V gene TRBV10-2, with TRBD1 as a possible D gene (6 bases). Germline V gene sequence: CDR1 WSHSY, CDR2 SAAADI. The CDR3 has 16 residues. Trimming shortened V by 0 bases and J by 4 bases, and 13 bases separated the two germline ends. CDR3 loop: CASSESGRGAGNTIYF. The DNA of the CDR3 is TGCGCCAGCAGTGAGTCAGGCAGGGGTGCAGGAAACACCATATATTTT.

The chain recombines TRBV27 with TRBJ2-3; 8 nucleotides match TRBD2. The junction had 9 bases not matched to a gene; V was cut back by 2 bases and J by 2 bases. CDR3 size: 17 residues. Germline values: CDR1 MNHEY, CDR2 SMNVEV (reference sequence). CDR3: CASSLLTSGGHTDTQYF. CDR3 nucleotide sequence: TGTGCCAGCAGTTTACTAACTAGCGGAGGACACACAGATACGCAGTATTTT.

This sequence joins TRBV28 and TRBJ1-4; D is unclear. The V gene's germline CDR1 is MDHEN and CDR2 SYDVKM. V lost 5 bases and J lost 7, with 8 bases in between. The CDR3 has 12 residues. The DNA for the CDR3 is TGTGCCAGCAGTACCGGAGGTGAAAAACTGTTTTTT. It is translated as CASSTGGEKLFF.

This rearrangement joins TRBV18 to TRBJ2-7; the D gene is possibly TRBD2 (6 bases). The CDR3 is 14 residues long. Germline V gene lookup returns CDR1 KGHSH and CDR2 LQKENI. Trimming took 6 bases from V and 2 from J, leaving 14 bases between them. The CDR3 spells CASSSGGIPYEQYF. The DNA for the CDR3 is TGTGCCAGCTCCTCCGGCGGGATTCCCTACGAGCAGTACTTC. The entire variable domain, with the rest obtained from reference TRBV18 and TRBJ2-7, is as follows: NAGVMQNPRHLVRRRGQEARLRCSPMKGHSHVYWYRQLPEEGLKFMVYLQKENIIDESGMPKERFSAEFPKEGPSILRIQQVVRGDSAAYFCASSSGGIPYEQYFGPGTRLTVT.

The chain links TRBV7-9 to TRBJ1-1; D perhaps matches TRBD1 (6 bases). Germline V lookup: CDR1 SEHNR, CDR2 FQNEAQ (reference sequence). This CDR3 spans 12 amino acids. The ends were cut back, 8 bases at V and 7 bases at J, with 14 bases in the middle. The CDR3 region has the DNA TGTGCCAGCCAAAGGGAACAGGGTGAAGCTTTCTTT. Its protein product is CASQREQGEAFF.

The chain employs TRBV27 and TRBJ2-1, with D maybe TRBD2 (6 bases). Deletions cut 4 bases from V and 4 bases from J, with 17 bases between. This CDR3 spans 16 amino acids. Germline CDR1 reads MNHEY; CDR2 reads SMNVEV (reference sequence). Here the CDR3 reads CASSSFPSANYNEQFF. The CDR3 DNA sequence: TGTGCCAGCAGTTCTTTCCCTAGCGCGAATTACAATGAGCAGTTCTTC.

The chain carries TRBV5-4 and TRBJ2-3, with 8 nucleotides matching TRBD2. CDR1 and CDR2 (germline): SGHNT, YYREEE (reference sequence). The CDR3 is 15 residues long. V was clipped by 3 bases and J by 4 bases; unmatched bases: 7. CDR3 DNA: TGTGCCAGCAGCTCTGGGACTAGAAGCCCAGATACGCAGTATTTT. Its protein product is CASSSGTRSPDTQYF.

This chain joins TRBV4-2 and TRBJ1-2; weak D call: TRBD1 (5 bases). The length of the CDR3 is 14 residues. V was clipped by 4 bases and J by 4 bases, with 13 bases between them. Germline CDR1 and CDR2: LGHNA and YNFKEQ. CDR3 region: CASSLDRDSYGYTF. The CDR3 region has the DNA TGTGCCAGCAGCCTCGACCGTGACAGCTATGGCTACACCTTC.

This clone is a singleton in its sample. The gene calls are TRBV6-1 and TRBJ1-2; 7 nucleotides align to TRBD1. The CDR3 consists of 16 residues. Losses at the gene ends were 3 bases for V and 1 base for J; bases not matched to a gene: 8. Germline-derived CDR1 and CDR2 are MNHNS and SASEGT. The CDR3 nucleotides read TGTGCCAGCAGTGAGATACAGGGGCCTTTTAACTATGGCTACACCTTC. Translating gives CASSEIQGPFNYGYTF.

The gene calls are TRBV6-1 and TRBJ2-3; maybe TRBD2 (6 bases). Deletions cut 7 bases from V and 3 bases from J, with 11 bases between. The CDR3 is 13 residues long. Germline V gene data show CDR1 as MNHNS and CDR2 as SASEGT. The CDR3 DNA is TGTGCCAGCAAGTGGCGGGGTACAGATACGCAGTATTTT. Translated: CASKWRGTDTQYF.

The CDR3 DNA is TGTGCCAGCAGTCGAATACAGGGGTCCGGGGCCAACGTCCTGACTTTC. This sequence encodes CASSRIQGSGANVLTF. The chain employs TRBV6-6 and TRBJ2-6; TRBD1 matches at 7 bases. The CDR3 is 16 residues long. J was trimmed by 4 bases and V by 5 bases; bases with no gene match: 8. CDR1 is MNHNY, CDR2 SVGAGI, per germline (reference sequence).

CDR3 in amino acids: CASSLAGYEQYF. The CDR3 DNA sequence: TGTGCCAGCAGTTTGGCAGGCTACGAGCAGTACTTC. The V call is TRBV28, the J call TRBJ2-7; D is unresolved. Germline CDR1 reads MDHEN; CDR2 reads SYDVKM. V gave up 3 bases and J gave up 3 bases, with 6 bases separating them. This CDR3 is built from 12 residues.

This clone came up a few times. The chain joins TRBV5-4 to TRBJ2-7, with 9 bases aligning to TRBD1. V was pared by 4 bases and J by 4 bases, with 3 bases of the junction left unmatched. The CDR3 is 13 amino acids. CDR1 is SGHNT and CDR2 is YYREEE in the germline V gene (reference sequence). CDR3 residues: CASSPDRGYEQYF. For the CDR3, the DNA is TGTGCCAGCAGCCCGGACAGGGGATACGAGCAGTACTTC.

This clone has a single count. The chain links TRBV6-4 to TRBJ2-1, with D perhaps matching TRBD2 (6 bases). CDR3 size: 16 residues. The V and J ends lost 3 bases and 6 bases respectively, with 18 bases between them. CDR1 and CDR2 (germline): MRHNA, SNTAGT. The CDR3 here is CASSEGPGEVRNEQFF. The CDR3 nucleotides are TGTGCCAGCAGTGAGGGGCCGGGAGAGGTCCGCAATGAGCAGTTCTTC.